The clone carrying this T cell receptor beta chain occurred a few times. Its antigen is still unknown. The data were taken from a study of blood T cells in healthy people across ages. Study-level points and caveats: In older individuals, TCR beta diversity per million T cells was lower, falling roughly linearly with age.

Every participating donor contributed about 10 milliliters of peripheral blood through a draw. Germline lookup yields CDR1 SGHVS and CDR2 FQNEAQ. CDR3 length: 15 amino acids. Trimming stripped 3 bases from V and 7 bases from J, with 15 bases between. With a J-beta primer mix and a sample-barcoded 5' primer, a second PCR ran about 7 to 12 cycles. Sequencing yielded, for each sample, at least 3 million paired-end reads carrying CDR3. TCRdb reprocessed the 5' RACE reads with MiXCR, giving one entry per CDR3 protein. The table includes about 1,600,000 distinct CDR3 sequences, roughly 40% detected once. The sequencing sample was made of blood. The clonotype originates from a woman under 30 in good health. The chain links TRBV7-8 to TRBJ2-2, with a possible D match to TRBD1 (6 bases). The DNA of the CDR3 is TGTGCCAGCAGCTTGGGGCAGGGGAAGTTCGGGGAGCTGTTTTTT. Its protein product is CASSLGQGKFGELFF.